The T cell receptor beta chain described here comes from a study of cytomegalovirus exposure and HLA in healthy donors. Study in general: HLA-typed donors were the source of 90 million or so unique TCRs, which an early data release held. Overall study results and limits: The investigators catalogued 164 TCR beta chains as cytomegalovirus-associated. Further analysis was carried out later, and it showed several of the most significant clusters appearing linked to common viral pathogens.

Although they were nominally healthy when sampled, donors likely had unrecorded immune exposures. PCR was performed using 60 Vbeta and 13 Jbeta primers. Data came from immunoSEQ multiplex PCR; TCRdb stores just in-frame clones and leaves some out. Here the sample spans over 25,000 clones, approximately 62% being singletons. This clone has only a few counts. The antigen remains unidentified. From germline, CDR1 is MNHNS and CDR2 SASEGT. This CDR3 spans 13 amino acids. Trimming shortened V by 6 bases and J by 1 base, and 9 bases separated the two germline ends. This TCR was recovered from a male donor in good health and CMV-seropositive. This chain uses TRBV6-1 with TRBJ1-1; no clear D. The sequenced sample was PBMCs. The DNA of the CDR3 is TGTGCCAGCAGGTCCGGGGAGAACACTGAAGCTTTCTTT. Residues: CASRSGENTEAFF.